The entry that follows covers one T cell receptor beta chain sequence. This record comes from a study of blood T cell repertoires in COVID-19. Participants reported their clinical history, and cohort assignment relied on those reports. Donors of Cohort 3 who recovered were those that had two negative PCRs, clearance, or symptom resolution. Authors' methods: The assay estimated nucleated cells by amplifying reference gene primers. Profiling relied on immunoSEQ multiplex PCR, and the TCRdb table lists in-frame clones only, not all of them. Clone size and the V and J calls come from that table; the DNA yielded D and trimming. The sample consists of 150,000 to 250,000 clones, roughly 90% of them appearing once. The CDR3 extends over 15 amino acids. V lost 5 bases, J lost 3 bases, and 16 bases lay in between. Germline V CDR1 and CDR2: SEHNR, FQNEAQ (reference sequence).

This clonotype was obtained from a woman aged 30 to 39 who had recovered from COVID-19. The chain is built from TRBV7-9 and TRBJ1-2; D uncertain. Input material: PBMCs or T cells enriched from blood (not recorded which). The CDR3 nucleotides are TGTGCCAGCAGCCCCAGACCCTGGCAGGACTATGGCTACACCTTC. Protein product: CASSPRPWQDYGYTF.